This T cell receptor (beta chain) came from a study of tumor-infiltrating lymphocytes in primary liver carcinoma. Study details: The patients included men and women who were aged 30 to 69 years. Study-level points and caveats: Presence in all five tumor regions was observed for only about 7.5-24% of top clones.

TCR beta cDNA was made from 400 to 500 ng total RNA with a constant-region primer. TCR beta libraries came from three nested multiplex PCR rounds using slightly modified ARM-PCR. TRBV1-TRBV30 forward primers paired with a C-beta reverse primer were used in the first two PCR rounds, which ran roughly 9 cycles each. One entry per CDR3 protein results from TCRdb running MiXCR on the multiplex PCR reads. The sample yields 100,000 to 150,000 distinct CDR3 sequences, 55% to 75% seen once. Joint extraction of RNA and DNA used about 17-31 mg of bulk tissue that was unsorted. This CDR3 is built from 13 residues. V lost 10 bases to trimming and J lost 1 base; unmatched junction nucleotides: 5. Per germline, CDR1 ENHRY and CDR2 SYGVKD. This clonotype was seen repeatedly, ten times or more. Its antigen is unknown.

V and J are TRBV10-3 and TRBJ2-5; 8 bases align to TRBD2. The TCR comes from an older woman with primary liver carcinoma and hepatitis B virus infection. Sequenced: liver tumor tissue from sampling region 3. Documented subset: tumor region T3, left-lateral pole. The CDR3 here is CATTAGGQETQYF. In DNA, the CDR3 is TGTGCCACCACCGCGGGAGGCCAAGAGACCCAGTACTTC.